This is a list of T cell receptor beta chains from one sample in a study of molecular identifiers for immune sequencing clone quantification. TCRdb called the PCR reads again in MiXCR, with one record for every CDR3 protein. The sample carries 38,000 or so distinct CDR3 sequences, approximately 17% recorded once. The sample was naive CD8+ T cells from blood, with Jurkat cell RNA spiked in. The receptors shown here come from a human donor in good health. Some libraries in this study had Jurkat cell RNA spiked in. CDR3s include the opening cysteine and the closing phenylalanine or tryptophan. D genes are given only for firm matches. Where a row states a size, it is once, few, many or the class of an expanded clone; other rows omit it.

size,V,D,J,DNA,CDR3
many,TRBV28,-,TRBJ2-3,TGTGCCAGCAGTTTATATCGGACAGATACGCAGTATTTT,CASSLYRTDTQYF
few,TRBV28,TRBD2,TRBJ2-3,TGTGCCAGCAGTTGGGCTAGCGGGATAAGAACAGATACGCAGTATTTT,CASSWASGIRTDTQYF
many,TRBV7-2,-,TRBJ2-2,TGTGCCAGCAGCTTAGTCATGGTGGCGGGAAACACCGGGGAGCTGTTTTTT,CASSLVMVAGNTGELFF
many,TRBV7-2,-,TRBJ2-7,TGTGCCACCAGTTGGGCGTTCGAGCAGTACTTC,CATSWAFEQYF
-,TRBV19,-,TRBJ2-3,TGTGCCAGTAGTATGGTGGGAGGAGGTACAGATACGCAGTATTTT,CASSMVGGGTDTQYF
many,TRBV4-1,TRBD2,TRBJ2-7,TGCGCCAGCAGCCAAGCACTAGCGGGAGGTTACGAGCAGTACTTC,CASSQALAGGYEQYF
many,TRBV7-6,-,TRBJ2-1,TGTGCCAGCAGCAACCTTCTAGACCCCTACAATGAGCAGTTCTTC,CASSNLLDPYNEQFF
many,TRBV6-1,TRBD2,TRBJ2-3,TGTGCCAGCTACTACCTCCGGGACTACCCCACAGATACGCAGTATTTT,CASYYLRDYPTDTQYF
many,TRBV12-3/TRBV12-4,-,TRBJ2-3,TGTGCCAGCAGTTTTTGGCGGGGAAGCACAGATACGCAGTATTTT,CASSFWRGSTDTQYF
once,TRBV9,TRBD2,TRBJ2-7,TGTGCCAGCAGCCAATCTAGCGGGAGGGCGACCTACGAGCAGTACTTC,CASSQSSGRATYEQYF